Below are 3 T cell receptor beta chains sequenced from a single sample in a study of blood T cells in healthy people across ages. Then a second PCR, running roughly 7 to 11 cycles, was carried out with a sample-barcoded 5' primer and a J-beta primer mix. TCRdb processed the 5' RACE reads anew with MiXCR; each CDR3 protein has one entry. The repertoire includes about 1.4 million distinct CDR3 sequences, 59% of them detected once, and over 5% sits in the top ten. The sequenced sample was blood. The receptor source for this set is a man aged 18 to 35 in good health.

This clonotype came up a few times. J is TRBJ2-5 and V is TRBV27; D may be TRBD1 or TRBD2 (5 bases each). This CDR3 has 13 residues. The V and J ends lost 8 bases and 0 bases respectively, with 10 bases between them. Looked up from germline, CDR1 is MNHEY and CDR2 is SMNVEV (reference sequence). This CDR3 reads CASGGAYQETQYF. CDR3 bases: TGTGCCAGCGGGGGTGCGTACCAAGAGACCCAGTACTTC.

The rearrangement joins TRBV12-3 or TRBV12-4 to TRBJ1-1; D is perhaps TRBD1 (5 bases). CDR3 length: 15 amino acids. V lost 5 bases and J 1 base, leaving 14 bases between the germline ends. In nucleotides, the CDR3 is TGTGCCAGCAGTCCGGAGACCAGGGAGAACACTGAAGCTTTCTTT. Translated, it gives CASSPETRENTEAFF.

V is TRBV20-1 and J is TRBJ1-2; D not resolved. V gave up 6 bases and J gave up 4 bases, with 12 bases separating them. The CDR3 has 12 amino acids. Germline values: CDR1 DFQATT, CDR2 SNEGSKA (reference sequence). The CDR3 sequence is CSATYSGYGYTF. CDR3 nucleotide sequence: TGCAGTGCGACCTATTCGGGCTATGGCTACACCTTC.